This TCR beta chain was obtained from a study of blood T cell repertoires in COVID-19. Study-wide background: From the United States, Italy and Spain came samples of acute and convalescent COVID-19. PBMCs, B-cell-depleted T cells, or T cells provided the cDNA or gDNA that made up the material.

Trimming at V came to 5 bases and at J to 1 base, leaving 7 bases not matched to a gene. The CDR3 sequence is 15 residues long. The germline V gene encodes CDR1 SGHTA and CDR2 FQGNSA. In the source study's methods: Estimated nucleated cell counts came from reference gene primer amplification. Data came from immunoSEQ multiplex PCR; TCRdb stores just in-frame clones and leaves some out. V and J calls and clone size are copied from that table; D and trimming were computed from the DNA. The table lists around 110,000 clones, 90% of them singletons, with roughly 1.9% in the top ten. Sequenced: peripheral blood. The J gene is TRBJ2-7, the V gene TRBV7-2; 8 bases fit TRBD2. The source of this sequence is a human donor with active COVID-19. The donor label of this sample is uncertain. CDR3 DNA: TGTGCCAGCAGCCCTAGCGGGTCCGTTTCCTACGAGCAGTACTTC. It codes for CASSPSGSVSYEQYF.